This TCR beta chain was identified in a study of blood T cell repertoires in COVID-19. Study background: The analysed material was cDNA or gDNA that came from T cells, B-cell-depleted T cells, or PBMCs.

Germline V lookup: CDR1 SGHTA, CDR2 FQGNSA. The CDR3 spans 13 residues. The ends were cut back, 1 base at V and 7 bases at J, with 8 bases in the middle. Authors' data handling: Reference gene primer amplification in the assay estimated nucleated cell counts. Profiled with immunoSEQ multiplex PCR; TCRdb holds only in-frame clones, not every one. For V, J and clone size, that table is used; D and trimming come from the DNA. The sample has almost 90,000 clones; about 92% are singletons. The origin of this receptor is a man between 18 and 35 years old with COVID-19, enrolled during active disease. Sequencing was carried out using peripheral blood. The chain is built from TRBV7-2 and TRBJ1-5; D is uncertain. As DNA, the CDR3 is TGTGCCAGCAGCTTAGGTTACGCGCAGCCCCAGCATTTT. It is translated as CASSLGYAQPQHF.